One sample yielded the 21 T cell receptor beta chains listed below, sequenced in a study of T-cell memory formation after mild COVID-19 (dated by TCRdb to the early 2020s). The library came from 5' RACE. For sequencing, an Illumina NovaSeq 6000 was employed. In-frame beta chains were kept once TCRdb had trimmed the public reads at Q25 with fastp and called clones with MiXCR. Rows matching on CDR3 protein sequence are summarized as one entry with the most common DNA and genes. The sample table holds about 500,000 distinct CDR3 sequences, of which 20% were seen once. Under 15% of the sample is held by the ten biggest clonotypes. Material for sequencing was PBMCs or a T cell subset sorted from them (not recorded which). The origin of the receptors is an adult woman who had mild COVID-19 (a few samples of this study predate the infection). The sample titles of this study are shuffled in the database, so cell type and time point are left out; the donor was told from shared clones.

The chain is built from TRBV7-3 and TRBJ2-3; 11 bases are shared with TRBD2. The germline gives CDR1 SGHTA, CDR2 FQGTGA. This CDR3 has 15 residues. Trimming removed 6 bases from V and 4 bases from J; junction bases left unmatched: 6. CDR3 loop: CASRRTSGSADTQYF. CDR3 coding DNA: TGTGCCAGCAGGCGAACTAGCGGGAGTGCAGATACGCAGTATTTT.

The V call is TRBV5-1, the J call TRBJ1-2; D perhaps matches TRBD1 (6 bases). CDR1 and CDR2 (germline): SGHRS, YFSETQ. CDR3 length: 15 residues. V lost 0 bases, J lost 4 bases, and 13 bases lay in between. The DNA for the CDR3 is TGCGCCAGCAGCTTGGCGGGGGGACACCCCTATGGCTACACCTTC. Amino acid sequence: CASSLAGGHPYGYTF.

The V and J genes are TRBV5-1 and TRBJ1-3; D gene unclear. CDR1 SGHRS and CDR2 YFSETQ come from the germline V gene. This CDR3 region has 14 residues. V shed 0 bases and J shed 8 bases, with 12 bases lying between them. The CDR3 coding sequence is TGCGCCAGCAGCTTGGTGGCTCCCGCAGACACCATATATTTT. Translating gives CASSLVAPADTIYF.

V usage is TRBV5-6 and J usage is TRBJ2-1; no clear D gene. The V gene lost 0 bases and the J gene lost 4 bases, with 11 bases spanning the gap. The CDR3 length is 15 residues. Germline loops: CDR1 SGHDT, CDR2 YYEEEE. The CDR3 here is CASSLGLTTYNEQFF. CDR3 in DNA: TGTGCCAGCAGCTTGGGGCTAACGACGTACAATGAGCAGTTCTTC.

V usage is TRBV7-2 and J usage is TRBJ2-1; 7 bases map to TRBD2. V shed 4 bases, J shed 10 bases, and the junction held 7 bases outside the gene matches. CDR1 and CDR2 from the germline V gene are SGHTA and FQGNSA. CDR3 size: 13 residues. CDR3: CASSWGGVEEQFF. The DNA of the CDR3 is TGTGCCAGCAGCTGGGGGGGAGTTGAGGAGCAGTTCTTC.

V is TRBV5-1 and J is TRBJ2-1, with D possibly matching TRBD1 (5 bases). The CDR3 loop spans 15 amino acids. Germline V gives CDR1 SGHRS, CDR2 YFSETQ. Trimming shortened V by 0 bases and J by 2 bases, and 9 bases separated the two germline ends. This CDR3 is CASSLDRSTYNEQFF. The CDR3, as DNA: TGCGCCAGCAGCTTGGACAGGTCTACCTACAATGAGCAGTTCTTC. Together with reference TRBV5-1 and TRBJ2-1, the CDR3 gives the full variable domain: KAGVTQTPRYLIKTRGQQVTLSCSPISGHRSVSWYQQTPGQGLQFLFEYFSETQRNKGNFPGRFSGRQFSNSRSEMNVSTLELGDSALYLCASSLDRSTYNEQFFGPGTRLTVL.

This clonotype was counted a few times. The chain joins TRBV7-2 to TRBJ2-1, with 12 bases lining up with TRBD2. The CDR3 is made up of 15 amino acids. Trimming at V came to 6 bases and at J to 9 bases, leaving 9 bases not matched to a gene. CDR1 and CDR2 from the germline V gene are SGHTA and FQGNSA. CDR3 nucleotide sequence: TGTGCCAGCAGTCTTACTAGCGGGAGGTTTACTGAGCAGTTCTTC. Encoded protein: CASSLTSGRFTEQFF.

The table lists this clonotype with a few counts. The rearrangement uses TRBV20-1 and TRBJ1-1; D might be TRBD1 (6 bases). The V end lost 5 bases, the J end lost 5 bases, and 15 bases lay between the germline ends. Germline lookup yields CDR1 DFQATT and CDR2 SNEGSKA (reference sequence). The CDR3 is made up of 13 amino acids. The CDR3 sequence is CSAADSLWTEAFF. As DNA, the CDR3 is TGCAGTGCTGCGGACAGTTTGTGGACTGAAGCTTTCTTT.

This clonotype occurred a few times. This chain connects TRBV30 to TRBJ2-3; 7 bases match TRBD1. V trimming: 0 bases; J trimming: 3 bases; junction bases outside the gene matches: 3. The CDR3 is made up of 14 amino acids. CDR1 GTSNPN and CDR2 SVGIG come from the germline V gene (reference sequence). As DNA, the CDR3 is TGTGCCTGGAGTGTACGCAGGGGGACAGATACGCAGTATTTT. This codes for CAWSVRRGTDTQYF. The variable domain in full, completed from reference TRBV30 and TRBJ2-3, reads SQTIHQWPATLVQPVGSPLSLECTVEGTSNPNLYWYRQAAGRGLQLLFYSVGIGQISSEVPQNLSASRPQDRQFILSSKKLLLSDSGFYLCAWSVRRGTDTQYFGPGTRLTVL.

CDR3 DNA: TGTGCCAGCAGGATGGGACAGGGACGGACTGAAGCTTTCTTT. Its translation: CASRMGQGRTEAFF. The genes are TRBV6-5 and TRBJ1-1, with 9 bases that match TRBD1. Per the germline V gene, CDR1 is MNHEY and CDR2 is SVGAGI. Losses at the gene ends were 6 bases for V and 5 bases for J; bases not matched to a gene: 7. This CDR3 contains 14 residues.

The V call is TRBV4-3, the J call TRBJ2-1; TRBD2 aligns across 8 bases. This CDR3 contains 16 residues. Germline V CDR1 and CDR2: LGHNA, YSLEER. Trimming removed 3 bases from V and 9 bases from J; junction bases left unmatched: 13. DNA for the CDR3: TGCGCCAGCAGCCAGCTAGTCACCGGGACTAGTGTTGAGCAGTTCTTC. This gives the protein CASSQLVTGTSVEQFF.

The V call is TRBV20-1, the J call TRBJ2-3; no firm D call. The CDR3 runs to 14 residues. Trimming removed 0 bases from V and 2 bases from J, with 9 bases in between. Germline V CDR1 and CDR2: DFQATT, SNEGSKA (reference sequence). This chain's CDR3 is CSARDQAFTDTQYF. CDR3 DNA: TGCAGTGCTAGAGATCAAGCCTTCACAGATACGCAGTATTTT.

The J gene is TRBJ2-7, the V gene TRBV4-3, with D unclear. The germline CDR1 and CDR2 sequences are LGHNA and YSLEER. The CDR3 length is 13 residues. V was cut by 0 bases and J by 12 bases, with 15 bases left in between. The CDR3 spells CASSQDPSLRRYF. CDR3 bases: TGCGCCAGCAGCCAAGATCCGTCCCTGAGGAGGTACTTC.

The rearrangement joins TRBV7-9 to TRBJ1-5; TRBD1 might be the D (6 bases). There are 18 residues in the CDR3. V was shortened by 0 bases and J by 2 bases, with 17 bases between the two germline ends. Germline V gene lookup returns CDR1 SEHNR and CDR2 FQNEAQ (reference sequence). CDR3: CASSLALGQSRGNQPQHF. CDR3 nucleotides: TGTGCCAGCAGCTTAGCGCTTGGACAGTCGCGCGGCAATCAGCCCCAGCATTTT.

This chain joins TRBV5-1 and TRBJ2-7; 7 nucleotides match TRBD1. With 3 bases clipped from V and 1 base from J, the junction kept 10 bases outside the gene matches. CDR3 length: 16 amino acids. Germline loops: CDR1 SGHRS, CDR2 YFSETQ. The CDR3 region has the DNA TGCGCCAGCAGCTCCTCAGGGGACAGCCTATCCTACGAGCAGTACTTC. Amino acids: CASSSSGDSLSYEQYF.

This clonotype came up a few times. The chain employs TRBV12-3 or TRBV12-4 and TRBJ2-7, with D unresolved. Trimming took off 5 bases at V and 1 base at J, with 15 bases between the two ends. The CDR3 spans 15 residues. The CDR3 nucleotides read TGTGCCAGCAGTCCATCAGGCAAAGTATCCTACGAGCAGTACTTC. Translated: CASSPSGKVSYEQYF.

This clonotype was counted between two and nine times. CDR3 loop: CASSPPGQFYEQYF. CDR3 nucleotide sequence: TGTGCCAGCAGCCCACCGGGACAGTTCTACGAGCAGTACTTC. The chain is built from TRBV3-1 and TRBJ2-7; TRBD1 matches at 7 bases. The CDR3 runs 14 residues. Germline lookup yields CDR1 LGHDT and CDR2 YNNKEL (reference sequence). V lost 4 bases and J lost 3; bases outside the gene matches: 6.

In DNA, the CDR3 is TGTGCCACCTCTTGGGGTTACTACGAGCAGTACTTC. Protein product: CATSWGYYEQYF. This chain uses TRBV19 with TRBJ2-7, with unresolved D. The CDR3 is 12 amino acids. In germline, CDR1 is LNHDA, CDR2 SQIVND (reference sequence). Trimming shortened V by 10 bases and J by 3 bases, and 13 bases separated the two germline ends.

The CDR3 loop reads CASSPPGQGSSNYGYTF. CDR3 DNA sequence: TGTGCCAGCTCACCACCGGGACAGGGGAGCTCAAACTATGGCTACACCTTC. This rearrangement joins TRBV18 to TRBJ1-2; TRBD1 aligns across 10 bases. The CDR3 totals 17 residues. Germline trimming cut 0 bases from V and 2 bases from J; bases unmatched to any gene: 6. CDR1 and CDR2 (germline): KGHSH, LQKENI.

This clonotype has only a few counts. This sequence joins TRBV11-2 and TRBJ2-1, with 9 bases fitting TRBD2. Trimming took 6 bases from V and 7 from J; bases not matched to a gene: 7. The germline V gene encodes CDR1 SGHAT and CDR2 FQNNGV. This CDR3 spans 14 amino acids. The CDR3 reads CASSPGLASNEQFF. Here the CDR3 DNA reads TGTGCCAGCAGTCCCGGACTAGCGAGTAATGAGCAGTTCTTC.

This rearrangement joins TRBV7-7 to TRBJ2-1; 16 bases align to TRBD2. The CDR3 runs to 16 residues. The V and J ends lost 5 bases and 6 bases, in that order; junction bases with no gene match: 4. Germline assignment: CDR1 SSHAT and CDR2 FNYEAQ (reference sequence). CDR3 sequence (DNA): TGTGCCAGCAGCACCGGGACTAGCGGGGGGGCCAATGAGCAGTTCTTC. This codes for CASSTGTSGGANEQFF. Using reference TRBV7-7 and TRBJ2-1 for the parts outside the CDR3, the full variable domain is GAGVSQSPRYKVTKRGQDVTLRCDPISSHATLYWYQQALGQGPEFLTYFNYEAQPDKSGLPSDRFSAERPEGSISTLTIQRTEQRDSAMYRCASSTGTSGGANEQFFGPGTRLTVL.